This T cell receptor beta chain was obtained from a study of patients and donors after allogeneic stem cell transplantation. CDR1 and CDR2 from the germline V gene are SGHTA and FQGNSA. The CDR3 length is 16 residues. TCRdb recomputed calls from the RT-PCR reads with MiXCR, one row per CDR3 protein. This sample carries 390,000 or so distinct CDR3 sequences, more than 15% of them seen once, and the ten largest clones take 7.2%. V gene TRBV7-2 combines with J gene TRBJ2-3; D is unclear. Near its end, the DNA agrees better with TRBJ1-5, so the J call may be wrong. Specimen: blood, either unsorted or a sorted T cell fraction (not recorded which). This clonotype was obtained from a human donor who was either an allogeneic HSCT recipient or a stem cell or donor lymphocyte infusion donor (not recorded which). It is not recorded whose cells these are; they may come from a transplant donor. The CDR3 protein is CASSARLAGATDTQHF. The CDR3 coding sequence is TGTGCCAGCAGCGCCCGACTAGCGGGAGCCACAGATACGCAGCATTTT.